This T cell receptor beta chain derives from a study of OX40 agonist ivuxolimab in advanced cancers. Across the study: Given to patients was ivuxolimab, an agonistic anti-OX40 (CD134) antibody. Males comprised 82.7% of the group, whose mean age was roughly 60 years (range roughly 23 to 90). Findings and caveats of the study: CD4+ T cells averaged fewer expanded clones than CD8+ T cells. At 0.1 to 3.0 mg/kg and by week 6, clonal expansion occurred in CD4+ and CD8+ blood T cells.

In regard to this clone: Its target is not known.

Assay: immunoSEQ multiplex PCR; the TCRdb copy retains only in-frame clones and omits some. This repertoire shows over 45,000 clones, roughly 77% found once; its top ten account for about 1.2%. The germline gives CDR1 KGHSH, CDR2 LQKENI. The CDR3 has 19 residues. Trimming stripped 2 bases from V and 2 bases from J, with 25 bases between. The material was CD4+ or CD8+ T cells sorted from blood, obtained in a trial of the OX40 agonist ivuxolimab. The receptor was isolated from an adult with an advanced solid tumor such as melanoma, head and neck, liver or kidney cancer. V gene TRBV18 combines with J gene TRBJ2-7, with D tentatively TRBD1 (6 bases). The CDR3 bases are TGTGCCAGCTCACCAATGTGGGCAGGGGAACCAACAATCACCTACGAGCAGTACTTC. It translates to CASSPMWAGEPTITYEQYF.